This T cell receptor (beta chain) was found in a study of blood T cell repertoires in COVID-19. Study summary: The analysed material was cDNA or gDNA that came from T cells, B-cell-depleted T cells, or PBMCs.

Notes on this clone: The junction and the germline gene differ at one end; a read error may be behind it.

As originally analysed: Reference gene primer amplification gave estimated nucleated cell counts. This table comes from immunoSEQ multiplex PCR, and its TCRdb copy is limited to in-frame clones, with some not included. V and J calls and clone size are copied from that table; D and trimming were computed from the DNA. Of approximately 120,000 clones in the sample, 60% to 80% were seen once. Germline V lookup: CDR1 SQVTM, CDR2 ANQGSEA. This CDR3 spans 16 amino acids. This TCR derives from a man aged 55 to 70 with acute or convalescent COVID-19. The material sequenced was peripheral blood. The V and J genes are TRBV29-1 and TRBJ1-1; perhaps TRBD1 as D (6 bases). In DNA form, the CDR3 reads TGCAGCGTGGAAGACCCAGGGGCCCCTCCGAACACTGAAGCTTTCTTT. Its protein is CSVEDPGAPPNTEAFF.